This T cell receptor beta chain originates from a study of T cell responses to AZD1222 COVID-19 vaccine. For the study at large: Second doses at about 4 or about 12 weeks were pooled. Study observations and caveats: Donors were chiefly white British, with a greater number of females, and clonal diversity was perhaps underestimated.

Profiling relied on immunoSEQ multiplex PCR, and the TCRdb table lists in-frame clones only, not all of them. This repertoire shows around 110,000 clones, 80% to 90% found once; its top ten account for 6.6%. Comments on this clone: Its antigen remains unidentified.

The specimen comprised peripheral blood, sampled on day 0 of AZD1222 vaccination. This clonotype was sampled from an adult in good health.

CDR3: CASSSQWSYEQYF. The CDR3 region has the DNA TGTGCCAGCAGCTCCCAGTGGAGCTACGAGCAGTACTTC. V and J are TRBV11-2 and TRBJ2-7; D gene ambiguous. This CDR3 is 13 amino acids long. Trimming stripped 4 bases from V and 3 bases from J, with 10 bases between. CDR1 and CDR2 (germline): SGHAT, FQNNGV.